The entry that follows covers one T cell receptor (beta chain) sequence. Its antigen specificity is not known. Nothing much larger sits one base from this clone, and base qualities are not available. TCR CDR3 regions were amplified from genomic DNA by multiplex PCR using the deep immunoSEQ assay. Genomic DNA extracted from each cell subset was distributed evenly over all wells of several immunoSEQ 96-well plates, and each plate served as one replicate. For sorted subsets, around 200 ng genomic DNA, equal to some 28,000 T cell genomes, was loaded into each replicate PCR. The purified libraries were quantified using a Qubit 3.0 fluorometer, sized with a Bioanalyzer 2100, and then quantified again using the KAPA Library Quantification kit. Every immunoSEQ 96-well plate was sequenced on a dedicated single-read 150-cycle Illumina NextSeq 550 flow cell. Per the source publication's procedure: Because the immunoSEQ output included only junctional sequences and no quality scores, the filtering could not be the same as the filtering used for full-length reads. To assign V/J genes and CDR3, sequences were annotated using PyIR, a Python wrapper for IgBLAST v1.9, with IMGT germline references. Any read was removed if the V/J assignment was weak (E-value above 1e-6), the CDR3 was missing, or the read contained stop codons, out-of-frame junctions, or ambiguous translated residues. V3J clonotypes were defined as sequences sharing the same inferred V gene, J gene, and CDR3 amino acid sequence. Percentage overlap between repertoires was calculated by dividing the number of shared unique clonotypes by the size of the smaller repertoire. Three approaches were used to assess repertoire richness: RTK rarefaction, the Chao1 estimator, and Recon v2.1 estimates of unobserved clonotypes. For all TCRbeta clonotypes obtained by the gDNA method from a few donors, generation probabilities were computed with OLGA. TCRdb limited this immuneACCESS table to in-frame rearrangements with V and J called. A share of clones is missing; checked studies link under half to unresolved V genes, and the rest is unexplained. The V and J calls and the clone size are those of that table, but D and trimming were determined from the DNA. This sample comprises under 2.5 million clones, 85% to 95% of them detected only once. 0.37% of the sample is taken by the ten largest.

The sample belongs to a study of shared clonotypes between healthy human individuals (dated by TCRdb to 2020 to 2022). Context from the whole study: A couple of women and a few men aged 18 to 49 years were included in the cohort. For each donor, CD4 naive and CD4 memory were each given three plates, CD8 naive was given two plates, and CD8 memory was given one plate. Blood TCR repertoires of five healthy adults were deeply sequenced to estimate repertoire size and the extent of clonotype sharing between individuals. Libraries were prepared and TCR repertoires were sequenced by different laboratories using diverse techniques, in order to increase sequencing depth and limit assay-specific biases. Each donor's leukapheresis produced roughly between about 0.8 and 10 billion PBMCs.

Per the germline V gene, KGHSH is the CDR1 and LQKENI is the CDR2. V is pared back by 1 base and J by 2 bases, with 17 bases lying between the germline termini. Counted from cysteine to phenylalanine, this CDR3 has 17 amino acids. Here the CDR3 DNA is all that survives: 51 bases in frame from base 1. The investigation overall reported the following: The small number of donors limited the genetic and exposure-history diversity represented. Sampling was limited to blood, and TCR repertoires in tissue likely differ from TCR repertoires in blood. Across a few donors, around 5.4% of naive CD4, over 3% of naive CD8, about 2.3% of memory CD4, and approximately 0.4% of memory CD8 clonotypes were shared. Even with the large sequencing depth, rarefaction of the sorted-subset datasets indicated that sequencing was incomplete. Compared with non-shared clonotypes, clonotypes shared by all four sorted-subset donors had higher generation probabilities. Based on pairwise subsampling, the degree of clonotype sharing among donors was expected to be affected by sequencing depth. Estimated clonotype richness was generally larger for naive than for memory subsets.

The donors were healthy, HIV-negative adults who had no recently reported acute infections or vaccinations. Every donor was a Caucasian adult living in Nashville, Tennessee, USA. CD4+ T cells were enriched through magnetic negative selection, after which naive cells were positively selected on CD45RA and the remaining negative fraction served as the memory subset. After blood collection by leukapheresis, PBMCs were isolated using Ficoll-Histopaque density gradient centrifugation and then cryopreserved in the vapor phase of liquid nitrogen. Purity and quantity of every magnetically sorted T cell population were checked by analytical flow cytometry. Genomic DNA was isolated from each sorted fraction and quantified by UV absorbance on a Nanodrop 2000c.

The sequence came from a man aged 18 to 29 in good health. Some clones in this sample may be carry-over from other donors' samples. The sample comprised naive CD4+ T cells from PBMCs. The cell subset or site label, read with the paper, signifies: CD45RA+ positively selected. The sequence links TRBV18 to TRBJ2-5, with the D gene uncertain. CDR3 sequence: CASSPLKSSSPQETQYF. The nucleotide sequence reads TGTGCCAGCTCACCACTGAAGAGCAGTTCTCCACAAGAGACCCAGTACTTC. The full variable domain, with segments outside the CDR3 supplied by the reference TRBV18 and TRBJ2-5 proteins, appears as NAGVMQNPRHLVRRRGQEARLRCSPMKGHSHVYWYRQLPEEGLKFMVYLQKENIIDESGMPKERFSAEFPKEGPSILRIQQVVRGDSAAYFCASSPLKSSSPQETQYFGPGTRLLVL.